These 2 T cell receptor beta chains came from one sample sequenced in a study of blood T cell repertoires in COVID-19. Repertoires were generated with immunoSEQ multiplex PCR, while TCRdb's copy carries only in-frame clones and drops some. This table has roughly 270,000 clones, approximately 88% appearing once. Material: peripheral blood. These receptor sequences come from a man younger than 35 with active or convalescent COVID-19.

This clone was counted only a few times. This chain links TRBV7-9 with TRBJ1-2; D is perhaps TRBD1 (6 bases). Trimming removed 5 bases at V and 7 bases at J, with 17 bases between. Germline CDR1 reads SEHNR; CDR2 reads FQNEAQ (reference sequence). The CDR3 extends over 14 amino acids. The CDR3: CASSRDNAPFGYTF. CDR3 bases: TGTGCCAGCAGCAGGGACAATGCCCCTTTTGGCTACACCTTC.

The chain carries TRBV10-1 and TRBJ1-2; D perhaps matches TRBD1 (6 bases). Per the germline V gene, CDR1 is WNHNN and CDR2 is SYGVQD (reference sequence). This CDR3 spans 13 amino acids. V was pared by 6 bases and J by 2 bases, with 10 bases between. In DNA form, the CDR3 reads TGCGCCAGCAGCGAGACAGGAAACTATGGCTACACCTTC. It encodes CASSETGNYGYTF.